The 19 T cell receptor beta chains listed next were all sequenced from one sample in a study of cytomegalovirus exposure and HLA in healthy donors. PCR amplification relied on 60 Vbeta primers (plus 13 Jbeta primers). Some clones are missing from TCRdb's copy, which holds only in-frame ones; the method was immunoSEQ multiplex PCR. The sample lists about 140,000 clones, more than 60% seen once, with approximately 3.2% in the top ten. Material for sequencing was PBMCs. These TCRs come from a man between 35 and 55 years old in good health and CMV-seronegative.

V gene TRBV10-2 combines with J gene TRBJ1-6, with D perhaps TRBD1 (6 bases). CDR3 size: 13 residues. Per germline, CDR1 WSHSY and CDR2 SAAADI. Trimming pared 6 bases from V and 7 bases from J, leaving 10 bases between. The CDR3 DNA follows: TGCGCCAGCAGCGAAACAGGGAATTCACCCCTCCACTTT. This encodes CASSETGNSPLHF.

V usage is TRBV6-1 and J usage is TRBJ2-7; 7 positions agree with TRBD2. J gave up 7 bases and V 1 base, and 10 bases lay outside the gene matches. The germline gives CDR1 MNHNS, CDR2 SASEGT. The CDR3 runs 15 residues. The CDR3 spells CASSEGRRGVGEQYF. CDR3 sequence (DNA): TGTGCCAGCAGTGAAGGTCGACGGGGGGTAGGAGAGCAGTACTTC.

The V call is TRBV28, the J call TRBJ2-5, with D perhaps matching TRBD1 (5 bases). Germline V gene data show CDR1 as MDHEN and CDR2 as SYDVKM. V shed 3 bases and J shed 1 base, with 9 bases lying between them. The CDR3 loop spans 14 amino acids. The CDR3 is CASSFGRGQETQYF. In nucleotides, the CDR3 is TGTGCCAGCAGTTTCGGTAGGGGCCAAGAGACCCAGTACTTC.

This clone was seen a few times. This CDR3 is also generated by other DNA sequences in the sample. The chain uses TRBV6-5 and TRBJ1-5; a possible D gene is TRBD1 (6 bases). Trimming left V 8 bases short and J 2 bases short, with 10 bases between. CDR1 MNHEY and CDR2 SVGAGI come from the germline V gene. This CDR3 has 13 amino acids. The CDR3 spells CASRRQGNQPQHF. The CDR3 bases are TGTGCCAGCCGAAGACAGGGCAATCAGCCCCAGCATTTT.

V usage is TRBV5-1 and J usage is TRBJ2-1, with a possible D match to TRBD2 (5 bases). The V end was cut by 4 bases, the J end by 9 bases, with 14 bases between. The CDR3 extends over 13 amino acids. Germline V gives CDR1 SGHRS, CDR2 YFSETQ. CDR3 DNA sequence: TGCGCCAGCAGCGAGCTGTTCGAGGGTGAGCAGTTCTTC. This codes for CASSELFEGEQFF.

The table lists this clone with a few counts. This rearrangement joins TRBV6-5 to TRBJ1-2; D call uncertain. The CDR3 is made up of 14 amino acids. Germline V CDR1 and CDR2: MNHEY, SVGAGI. The V end was cut by 4 bases, the J end by 5 bases, with 14 bases between. The CDR3 loop is CASSLEYGFYGYTF. DNA for the CDR3: TGTGCCAGCAGTTTAGAGTACGGTTTTTATGGCTACACCTTC.

The CDR3 bases are TGCGCCAGCAGCAACGTGGGACAGGGGAATACTGAAGCTTTCTTT. Amino acids: CASSNVGQGNTEAFF. The chain joins TRBV5-1 to TRBJ1-1; TRBD1 matches at 10 bases. Germline values: CDR1 SGHRS, CDR2 YFSETQ. The CDR3 consists of 15 residues. The ends lost 4 bases at V and 5 bases at J; junction bases unmatched: 8.

This clone was recorded only once. The chain carries TRBV6-5 and TRBJ2-7; tentatively, D is TRBD1 (5 bases). The CDR3 covers 15 residues. Looked up from germline, CDR1 is MNHEY and CDR2 is SVGAGI. V shed 2 bases and J shed 3 bases, with 14 bases lying between them. The CDR3 reads CASSYATGWNYEQYF. CDR3 nucleotides: TGTGCCAGCAGTTACGCAACAGGTTGGAACTACGAGCAGTACTTC.

The chain has TRBV6-6 and TRBJ1-1; a weak D match, TRBD1 (5 bases). There are 13 residues in the CDR3. From germline, CDR1 is MNHNY and CDR2 SVGAGI (reference sequence). Trimming removed 2 bases at V and 2 bases at J, with 6 bases between. This chain's CDR3 is CASSYQGNTEAFF. The CDR3 DNA reads TGTGCCAGCAGTTACCAGGGCAACACTGAAGCTTTCTTT.

Concerning this clone: The same CDR3 is also encoded by other DNA sequences in this sample. This rearrangement joins TRBV5-4 to TRBJ2-7; 7 bases fit TRBD1. The J segment lost 2 bases and the V segment lost 1 base, leaving 3 bases of the junction unmatched. Germline loops: CDR1 SGHNT, CDR2 YYREEE (reference sequence). The length of the CDR3 is 14 residues. CDR3 sequence: CASSLRDSTYEQYF. The CDR3 DNA sequence: TGTGCCAGCAGCTTGCGGGACAGTACCTACGAGCAGTACTTC. The full variable domain, rest sourced from reference TRBV5-4 and TRBJ2-7, is ETGVTQSPTHLIKTRGQQVTLRCSSQSGHNTVSWYQQALGQGPQFIFQYYREEENGRGNFPPRFSGLQFPNYSSELNVNALELDDSALYLCASSLRDSTYEQYFGPGTRLTVT.

J is TRBJ2-7 and V is TRBV4-1; 7 positions match TRBD1. Unmatched junction bases numbered 6, after V lost 0 bases and J lost 1 base. The CDR3 totals 16 residues. Germline CDR1 MGHRA, CDR2 YSYEKL. The CDR3 loop is CASSQDLLTGSYEQYF. The CDR3 bases are TGCGCCAGCAGCCAAGATCTCTTGACAGGGTCCTACGAGCAGTACTTC.

This clone was recorded once. CDR3 residues: CASSEQTVSNSPLHF. The CDR3, as DNA: TGTGCCAGCAGTGAACAGACAGTCTCTAATTCACCCCTCCACTTT. The chain carries TRBV6-1 and TRBJ1-6, with D perhaps matching TRBD1 (5 bases). The CDR3 extends over 15 amino acids. The germline V gene has CDR1 MNHNS and CDR2 SASEGT. Trimming pared 2 bases from V and 6 bases from J, leaving 11 bases between.

There are a few counts of this clone. The chain joins TRBV6-1 to TRBJ2-7; D ambiguous. CDR1 is MNHNS and CDR2 is SASEGT in the germline V gene. The CDR3 length is 12 residues. Trimming pared 1 base from V and 9 bases from J, leaving 10 bases between. The CDR3, as DNA: TGTGCCAGCAGTGAAGACCTACCCCGGCAGTACTTC. As protein: CASSEDLPRQYF.

The V and J genes are TRBV5-1 and TRBJ2-7; TRBD2 matches at 8 bases. The junction had 11 bases not matched to a gene; V was cut back by 4 bases and J by 5 bases. The CDR3 spans 15 residues. Germline V CDR1 and CDR2: SGHRS, YFSETQ. The CDR3 region is CASSMFSGTSNEQYF. For the CDR3, the DNA is TGCGCCAGCAGCATGTTTTCCGGGACTAGTAACGAGCAGTACTTC.

The chain has TRBV6-5 and TRBJ2-7; 8 bases agree with TRBD1. V lost 0 bases to trimming and J lost 2 bases; unmatched junction nucleotides: 6. This CDR3 has 16 amino acids. Germline CDR1 and CDR2: MNHEY and SVGAGI. As DNA, the CDR3 is TGTGCCAGCAGTTACTCGACAGGGGTGATTCCCTACGAGCAGTACTTC. Protein product: CASSYSTGVIPYEQYF.

This clone was picked up one time. V is TRBV9 and J is TRBJ2-7, with 7 bases fitting TRBD1. The germline V gene encodes CDR1 SGDLS and CDR2 YYNGEE. The CDR3 runs to 12 residues. V shed 0 bases, J shed 6 bases, and the junction held 0 bases outside the gene matches. In DNA, the CDR3 is TGTGCCAGCAGCGTAGACAGGGGCGAGCAGTACTTC. This translates into CASSVDRGEQYF.

The chain couples TRBV9 to TRBJ2-5, with 7 bases that match TRBD2. J lost 5 bases, V lost 2 bases, and 12 bases had no gene match. The CDR3 runs 16 residues. Germline V CDR1 and CDR2: SGDLS, YYNGEE. CDR3 sequence reads: CASSVGGGRVGETQYF. CDR3 coding DNA: TGTGCCAGCAGCGTGGGGGGAGGGAGGGTTGGGGAGACCCAGTACTTC.

The rearrangement links TRBV11-3 to TRBJ2-1; D is unresolved. V gave up 5 bases and J gave up 9 bases, with 14 bases separating them. The germline V gene has CDR1 SGHNT and CDR2 YENEEA. The CDR3 has 13 amino acids. The CDR3 here is CASSRRQRSEQFF. The DNA of the CDR3 is TGTGCCAGCAGCAGACGTCAGCGCAGTGAGCAGTTCTTC.

Of note for this clone: Mismatch with germline at one junction end may stem from a read error. Other DNA sequences in this sample translate to the same CDR3. The genes are TRBV13 and TRBJ2-1; 13 positions match TRBD2. The CDR3 has 17 residues. CDR1 and CDR2 from the germline V gene are PRHDT and FYEKMQ (reference sequence). The CDR3 nucleotides read TGCGCCAGCAGCTCACTAGCGGGGGGGACCTCCTACAATGAGCAGTTCTTC. Its translation is CASSSLAGGTSYNEQFF.